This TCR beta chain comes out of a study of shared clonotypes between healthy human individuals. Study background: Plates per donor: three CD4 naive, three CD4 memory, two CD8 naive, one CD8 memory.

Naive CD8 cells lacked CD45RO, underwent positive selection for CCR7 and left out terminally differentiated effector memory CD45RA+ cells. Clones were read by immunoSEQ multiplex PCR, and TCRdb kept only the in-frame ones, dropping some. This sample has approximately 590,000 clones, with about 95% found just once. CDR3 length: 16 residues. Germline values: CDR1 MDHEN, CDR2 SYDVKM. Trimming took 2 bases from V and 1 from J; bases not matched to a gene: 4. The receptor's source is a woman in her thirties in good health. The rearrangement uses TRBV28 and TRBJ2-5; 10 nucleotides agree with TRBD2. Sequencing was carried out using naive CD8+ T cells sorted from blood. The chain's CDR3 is CASSLGLAGAQETQYF. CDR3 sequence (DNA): TGTGCCAGCAGTTTAGGGCTAGCGGGAGCCCAAGAGACCCAGTACTTC.